The 11 T cell receptor beta chains in this list originate from one sample, sequenced in a study of T cell repertoires in cytomegalovirus infection. Which antigens these TCRs recognize remains unknown. From the reads, TCRdb called clonotypes with MiXCR, one entry per CDR3 protein. The repertoire has about 900,000 distinct CDR3 sequences, approximately 32% of them found once; the top ten carry roughly 13%. Sample: cultured CD8+ T cells from PBMCs, taken from culture after CMV antigen stimulation. These receptor sequences come from a human donor in good health (CMV status not recorded). Some clones in this sample may be carry-over from other donors' samples.

The sample holds many counts of this clonotype. This sequence joins TRBV7-8 and TRBJ1-5; 9 bases align to TRBD1. The CDR3 contains 16 residues. V lost 1 base to trimming and J lost 3 bases; unmatched junction nucleotides: 4. The germline gives CDR1 SGHVS, CDR2 FQNEAQ. CDR3 loop: CASSLGDRVYNQPQHF. The DNA for the CDR3 is TGTGCCAGCAGCTTAGGGGACAGGGTTTACAATCAGCCCCAGCATTTT.

This clonotype was found a few times. The chain couples TRBV10-3 to TRBJ2-1; D is perhaps TRBD1 or TRBD2 (5 bases each). CDR1 is ENHRY, CDR2 SYGVKD, per germline. The CDR3 has 15 amino acids. V lost 3 bases and J 0 bases, leaving 9 bases between the germline ends. The CDR3 nucleotides are TGTGCCATCAGTGACAGGGAGAGCTCCTACAATGAGCAGTTCTTC. Encoded protein: CAISDRESSYNEQFF.

This clonotype was counted ten times or more. The chain combines TRBV6-1 with TRBJ2-5; D is perhaps TRBD2 (5 bases). V was shortened by 8 bases and J by 8 bases, with 18 bases between the two germline ends. Germline assignment: CDR1 MNHNS and CDR2 SASEGT. This CDR3 region has 13 residues. This CDR3 is CASGRGYGETQYF. Written as DNA, the CDR3 is TGTGCCAGCGGCCGCGGGTACGGGGAAACCCAGTACTTC.

CDR3 DNA: TGTGCCAGCAGTGCGGGCAGGGGGCATGAGCAGTTCTTC. This gives the protein CASSAGRGHEQFF. The chain has TRBV6-1 and TRBJ2-1, with 8 nucleotides matching TRBD1. V trimming: 4 bases; J trimming: 8 bases; junction bases outside the gene matches: 4. The CDR3 has 13 residues. Germline values: CDR1 MNHNS, CDR2 SASEGT.

This clonotype was picked up many times. CDR3 sequence reads: CASSPEKVYEQYF. CDR3 DNA: TGTGCCAGCAGCCCGGAGAAGGTCTACGAGCAGTACTTC. The chain couples TRBV7-2 to TRBJ2-7; D gene unclear. Trimming shortened V by 5 bases and J by 3 bases, and 11 bases separated the two germline ends. There are 13 residues in the CDR3. Germline CDR1 SGHTA, CDR2 FQGNSA. Combining the CDR3 with reference TRBV7-2 and TRBJ2-7 gives the whole variable domain GAGVSQSPSNKVTEKGKDVELRCDPISGHTALYWYRQSLGQGLEFLIYFQGNSAPDKSGLPSDRFSAERTGGSVSTLTIQRTQQEDSAVYLCASSPEKVYEQYFGPGTRLTVT.

The gene calls are TRBV28 and TRBJ2-7; TRBD2 aligns across 7 bases. The trim removed 5 bases at V and 6 bases at J, leaving 13 bases unmatched. The CDR3 contains 15 residues. The germline V gene encodes CDR1 MDHEN and CDR2 SYDVKM. CDR3 region: CASSTRGGVWGEQYF. The DNA for the CDR3 is TGTGCCAGCAGTACCCGGGGAGGGGTATGGGGCGAGCAGTACTTC.

J is TRBJ2-5 and V is TRBV7-2; 9 bases map to TRBD2. CDR1 and CDR2 (germline): SGHTA, FQGNSA. Trimming removed 3 bases from V and 5 bases from J; junction bases left unmatched: 16. The CDR3 totals 18 residues. CDR3 bases: TGTGCCAGCAGCTTCTTTGCGGGGGGGAGAGGGAACAGCGAGACCCAGTACTTC. Amino acids: CASSFFAGGRGNSETQYF.

The rearrangement joins TRBV9 to TRBJ1-1; 9 bases are a match to TRBD1. CDR3 length equals 15 residues. V lost 3 bases and J lost 1; bases outside the gene matches: 4. Germline assignment: CDR1 SGDLS and CDR2 YYNGEE. This CDR3 reads CASSAHRGPNTEAFF. CDR3 coding DNA: TGTGCCAGCAGCGCGCACAGGGGGCCGAACACTGAAGCTTTCTTT.

This clonotype was counted only a few times. This rearrangement joins TRBV7-9 to TRBJ1-2, with D unclear. Trimming removed 4 bases from V and 6 bases from J, with 9 bases in between. Germline CDR1 and CDR2: SEHNR and FQNEAQ (reference sequence). The CDR3 is made up of 12 amino acids. CDR3 protein: CASSYDGDGYTF. The CDR3 coding sequence is TGTGCCAGCAGCTATGATGGGGATGGCTACACCTTC.

The chain joins TRBV20-1 to TRBJ2-1; no clear D. The CDR3 runs 14 residues. Trimming stripped 0 bases from V and 1 base from J, with 7 bases between. The germline V gene encodes CDR1 DFQATT and CDR2 SNEGSKA (reference sequence). CDR3 coding DNA: TGCAGTGCTAGAGAGGAAGGGTCCTACAATGAGCAGTTCTTC. Translated, it gives CSAREEGSYNEQFF.

The CDR3 is CASSGGVVSLYEQYF. CDR3 sequence (DNA): TGTGCCAGCAGCGGAGGGGTGGTATCCCTCTACGAGCAGTACTTC. This sequence joins TRBV9 and TRBJ2-7; D assignment may be TRBD1 or TRBD2 (5 bases each). CDR1 and CDR2 (germline): SGDLS, YYNGEE. V was cut by 3 bases and J by 3 bases, with 16 bases left in between. The CDR3 length is 15 residues. Complete variable domain (other parts from reference TRBV9 and TRBJ2-7): DSGVTQTPKHLITATGQRVTLRCSPRSGDLSVYWYQQSLDQGLQFLIQYYNGEERAKGNILERFSAQQFPDLHSELNLSSLELGDSALYFCASSGGVVSLYEQYFGPGTRLTVT.